This TCR beta chain was recorded in a study of long-term antiretroviral therapy in people with HIV. The immunoSEQ assay was v3.0, run at survey level. Generated by immunoSEQ multiplex PCR, the TCRdb table keeps only in-frame clones and is missing some. Here the sample spans about 25,000 clones, roughly 80% being singletons. Germline loops: CDR1 MNHEY, CDR2 SVGAGI. The CDR3 is made up of 16 amino acids. About this clone: One end of the junction does not line up with germline, which may come from a read error.

The source was unsorted PBMCs, collected 2.1 years after starting antiretroviral therapy. J is TRBJ2-5 and V is TRBV6-5; possibly TRBD2 for D (6 bases). This TCR came from a man aged 30 to 45 with HIV. Here the CDR3 reads CASSYFPSTSWETQYF. In DNA, the CDR3 is TGTGCCAGCAGCTACTTTCCCTCGACTAGTTGGGAGACCCAGTACTTC.